These 30 T cell receptor beta chains share one sample of origin, sequenced in a study of preoperative IRX-2 immunotherapy in early breast cancer. Treatment specified: preoperative locoregional IRX-2 cytokine immunotherapy. Profiling relied on immunoSEQ multiplex PCR, and the TCRdb table lists in-frame clones only, not all of them. The table has about 3,500 clones, less than 90% seen once. The starting material was tumor tissue, obtained before IRX-2 immunotherapy. Every receptor here comes from a human donor with breast cancer.

The chain employs TRBV28 and TRBJ1-1; 8 bases are a match to TRBD1. V lost 7 bases to trimming and J lost 4 bases; unmatched junction nucleotides: 8. This CDR3 is built from 14 residues. Germline CDR1 is MDHEN and CDR2 is SYDVKM. This chain's CDR3 is CASTRDRGGTEAFF. In nucleotides, the CDR3 is TGTGCCAGCACCAGAGACAGGGGTGGCACTGAAGCTTTCTTT. The full variable domain, its missing parts supplied by reference TRBV28 and TRBJ1-1, is DVKVTQSSRYLVKRTGEKVFLECVQDMDHENMFWYRQDPGLGLRLIYFSYDVKMKEKGDIPEGYSVSREKKERFSLILESASTNQTSMYLCASTRDRGGTEAFFGQGTRLTVV.

The V gene is TRBV6-8, the J gene TRBJ1-2, with 7 positions matching TRBD1. Trimming at V came to 6 bases and at J to 0 bases, leaving 7 bases not matched to a gene. Germline CDR1 and CDR2: MNHGY and SAAAGT. This CDR3 contains 15 residues. The CDR3 DNA reads TGTGCCAGCAGGTCTCCGGGACAGACTAACTATGGCTACACCTTC. Translated: CASRSPGQTNYGYTF.

V and J are TRBV6-8 and TRBJ2-7; 11 bases fit TRBD2. The junction had 10 bases not matched to a gene; V was cut back by 10 bases and J by 5 bases. CDR1 is MNHGY and CDR2 is SAAAGT in the germline V gene. The CDR3 is 14 residues long. CDR3 protein: CATLLAGEVDEQYF. For the CDR3, the DNA is TGTGCCACCTTACTAGCGGGAGAGGTAGACGAGCAGTACTTC.

The chain joins TRBV11-3 to TRBJ1-4; D is uncertain. V was shortened by 5 bases and J by 8 bases, with 18 bases between the two germline ends. Germline loops: CDR1 SGHNT, CDR2 YENEEA. The CDR3 contains 15 residues. The DNA for the CDR3 is TGTGCCAGCAGCCTCCATCTCCCGGGTGGAGAAAAACTGTTTTTT. It yields the protein CASSLHLPGGEKLFF.

The chain has TRBV23-1 and TRBJ1-3; D uncertain. TRBV23-1 is known as an ORF, though its function is uncertain. The CDR3 is made up of 13 amino acids. V was cut by 6 bases and J by 4 bases, with 10 bases left in between. The CDR3 bases are TGCGCCAGCAGCTTAGTCGGGGGAAACACCATATATTTT. It translates to CASSLVGGNTIYF.

On this clone itself: Germline and junction disagree at one end, which may indicate a read error. J is TRBJ1-1 and V is TRBV7-7; 9 nucleotides line up with TRBD1. This CDR3 is 15 amino acids long. Germline V gives CDR1 SSHAT, CDR2 FNYEAQ (reference sequence). The CDR3 sequence is CASSLGRGDRVKGLF. The CDR3 region has the DNA TGTGCCAGCAGCTTAGGTCGTGGGGACAGGGTTAAGGGTCTCTTT.

The chain combines TRBV5-1 with TRBJ2-3, with D uncertain. The CDR3 extends over 15 amino acids. Germline CDR1 and CDR2: SGHRS and YFSETQ. V lost 5 bases to trimming and J lost 1 base, with 14 bases between them. The chain's CDR3 is CASRYELFGTDTQYF. CDR3 nucleotides: TGCGCCAGCAGATATGAATTGTTTGGCACAGATACGCAGTATTTT.

This clone was observed a handful of times. The gene calls are TRBV12-5 and TRBJ2-1; 13 bases match TRBD2. The V segment lost 6 bases and the J segment 5 bases; nucleotides outside the gene matches: 7. CDR1 LGHNT and CDR2 FRNRAP come from the germline V gene. The CDR3 consists of 16 residues. In nucleotides, the CDR3 is TGTGCTAGTGGCACCGGACTAGCGGGAGCCCACAATGAGCAGTTCTTC. This translates into CASGTGLAGAHNEQFF.

This clone turned up a few times. The chain carries TRBV11-3 and TRBJ2-2; 14 nucleotides match TRBD2. V dropped 5 bases and J dropped 4; count of bases not matched to a gene: 3. The CDR3 covers 16 residues. Per the germline V gene, CDR1 is SGHNT and CDR2 is YENEEA. CDR3 bases: TGTGCCAGCAGCCGGACTAGCGGGAGGCTCACCGGGGAGCTGTTTTTT. Translation gives CASSRTSGRLTGELFF.

This clone was seen only a few times. The junction departs from germline at one end; a sequencing error may be responsible. The chain joins TRBV6-8 to TRBJ2-3; 8 bases map to TRBD1. CDR1 is MNHGY, CDR2 SAAAGT, per germline. The CDR3 consists of 16 residues. CDR3 sequence (DNA): TGTGCCATCAGTGGGCCCTGGAGCCAGGGGGCTGATACGCAGTATTTT. Protein product: CAISGPWSQGADTQYF.

This clone was counted once. The chain employs TRBV6-8 and TRBJ2-7; maybe TRBD2 (6 bases). The V and J ends lost 7 bases and 0 bases respectively, with 16 bases between them. In germline, CDR1 is MNHGY, CDR2 SAAAGT. This CDR3 region has 15 residues. CDR3 bases: TGTGCCAGCACCCCGGACTATCAATCCTCCTACGAGCAGTACTTC. This codes for CASTPDYQSSYEQYF.

The rearrangement uses TRBV19 and TRBJ1-2, with 8 bases identical to TRBD1. With V trimmed by 6 bases and J by 7 bases, 13 bases remained unmatched. The CDR3 totals 15 residues. Germline loops: CDR1 LNHDA, CDR2 SQIVND (reference sequence). CDR3 sequence (DNA): TGTGCCAGTAGGGCCATGGCAGGGGGCGCGAGTGGCTACACCTTC. Translation gives CASRAMAGGASGYTF.

The chain employs TRBV12-5 and TRBJ2-3; D perhaps matches TRBD2 (5 bases). CDR1 is LGHNT, CDR2 FRNRAP, per germline. This CDR3 is built from 13 residues. The CDR3 DNA follows: TGTGCCAGCTCGAAGCTAACGAGAGGGACGCAGTATTTT. It codes for CASSKLTRGTQYF.

J is TRBJ1-6 and V is TRBV19; tentative D call: TRBD1 (5 bases). CDR1 is LNHDA, CDR2 SQIVND, per germline (reference sequence). The CDR3 is 15 amino acids. V was pared by 3 bases and J by 13 bases, with 19 bases between. CDR3 bases: TGTGCCAGTAGTATGTTACAGGACACGTCTGTGCCCCTCCACTTT. Amino acid sequence: CASSMLQDTSVPLHF.

V usage is TRBV6-8 and J usage is TRBJ1-4; D unclear. Germline V lookup: CDR1 MNHGY, CDR2 SAAAGT. The length of the CDR3 is 14 residues. V was cut by 6 bases and J by 0 bases, with 8 bases left in between. CDR3 in amino acids: CASSLLPTNEKLFF. In DNA, the CDR3 is TGTGCCAGCAGCCTTTTACCAACTAATGAAAAACTGTTTTTT.

The rearrangement joins TRBV11-3 to TRBJ2-2; D is uncertain. The CDR3 loop spans 16 amino acids. Trimming left V 2 bases short and J 4 bases short, with 14 bases between. CDR1 and CDR2 from the germline V gene are SGHNT and YENEEA. DNA of the CDR3: TGTGCCAGCAGCTTAATTATCCAGACGGGCACCGGGGAGCTGTTTTTT. Translation: CASSLIIQTGTGELFF.

The chain links TRBV18 to TRBJ1-1; D unclear. CDR3 size: 13 residues. V was shortened by 3 bases and J by 8 bases, with 13 bases between the two germline ends. Germline lookup yields CDR1 KGHSH and CDR2 LQKENI. CDR3 DNA sequence: TGTGCCAGCTCACCTTCACGTCGGTCAGAAGCTTTCTTT. Translated, it gives CASSPSRRSEAFF.

V is TRBV11-3 and J is TRBJ1-6, with D unresolved. The CDR3 is 15 residues long. Between the trimmed V and J ends, which lost 2 bases and 7 bases, there was a span of 12 bases. Germline CDR1 and CDR2: SGHNT and YENEEA. The CDR3 DNA reads TGTGCCAGCAGCTTAAATCGGTTACCCAATTCACCCCTCCACTTT. Protein: CASSLNRLPNSPLHF.

This rearrangement joins TRBV11-3 to TRBJ2-2, with 11 bases lining up with TRBD2. This CDR3 has 16 residues. J gave up 6 bases and V 3 bases, and 6 bases lay outside the gene matches. The germline CDR1 and CDR2 sequences are SGHNT and YENEEA. The CDR3 sequence is CASSLQSLAGAGELFF. The CDR3 nucleotides read TGTGCCAGCAGCTTGCAGTCACTAGCGGGAGCCGGGGAGCTGTTTTTT.

The J gene is TRBJ1-4, the V gene TRBV6-8; maybe TRBD1 (5 bases). CDR3 length equals 14 residues. In germline, CDR1 is MNHGY, CDR2 SAAAGT. The V end was cut by 7 bases, the J end by 8 bases, with 17 bases between. DNA for the CDR3: TGTGCCAGCAACCTGCAGGGAGGGAACGAAAAACTGTTTTTT. Residues: CASNLQGGNEKLFF.

This chain's CDR3 is CASSPGRGQPQHF. CDR3 nucleotide sequence: TGTGCCAGCAGTCCGGGACGGGGTCAGCCCCAGCATTTT. The chain links TRBV6-8 to TRBJ1-5, with D perhaps TRBD1 (5 bases). The length of the CDR3 is 13 residues. Germline V gene lookup returns CDR1 MNHGY and CDR2 SAAAGT. The ends were cut back, 5 bases at V and 6 bases at J, with 11 bases in the middle.

Note on this clone: The same CDR3 arises from other DNA sequences in this sample as well. The rearrangement joins TRBV19 to TRBJ2-3; perhaps D is TRBD1 or TRBD2 (5 bases each). CDR1 is LNHDA and CDR2 is SQIVND in the germline V gene (reference sequence). V was pared by 2 bases and J by 1 base, with 7 bases between. The CDR3 covers 14 residues. CDR3 residues: CASSIRGGTDTQYF. In DNA form, the CDR3 reads TGTGCCAGTAGTATAAGGGGAGGCACAGATACGCAGTATTTT.

The chain uses TRBV23-1 and TRBJ1-5; D might be TRBD1 (6 bases). TRBV23-1 is placed among ORFs of uncertain function. The CDR3 runs 15 residues. V lost 6 bases, J lost 7 bases, and 19 bases lay in between. CDR3 bases: TGCGCCAGCAGGGGCGGCAGGGGAGTATACCAGCCCCAGCATTTT. Translation gives CASRGGRGVYQPQHF.

The chain employs TRBV23-1 and TRBJ2-4, with D possibly matching TRBD2 (5 bases). TRBV23-1 is designated an ORF whose function remains uncertain. The ends were cut back, 6 bases at V and 9 bases at J, with 15 bases in the middle. There are 13 residues in the CDR3. Here the CDR3 reads CASSSGYEGIQYF. CDR3 bases: TGCGCCAGCAGCTCAGGATACGAGGGCATTCAGTACTTC.

Sample share makes this clone large. The chain is built from TRBV1 and TRBJ1-1. TRBV1 is a pseudogene segment. The CDR3 sequence is 17 residues long. The CDR3 DNA follows: TGCGCCAGCAGCCAAGGCGGGGCGACTAAGGGGCACACTGAAGCTTTCTTT. It is translated as CASSQGGATKGHTEAFF.

V gene TRBV28 combines with J gene TRBJ2-1, with D possibly being TRBD2 (6 bases). CDR3 length: 16 amino acids. V shed 0 bases and J shed 0 bases, with 9 bases lying between them. Germline CDR1 MDHEN, CDR2 SYDVKM. In DNA, the CDR3 is TGTGCCAGCAGTTTATGGCGGGGAAGCTCCTACAATGAGCAGTTCTTC. Translating gives CASSLWRGSSYNEQFF.

This chain uses TRBV1 with TRBJ2-2; whether TRBD2, the table's D call, matches the DNA was not checked. TRBV1 is termed a pseudogene. CDR3 length: 15 residues. CDR3 sequence: CASSRGGPDTGELFF. The CDR3 DNA follows: TGCGCCAGCAGCCGTGGAGGGCCCGACACCGGGGAGCTGTTTTTT.

This clone was seen only once. V and J are TRBV6-8 and TRBJ1-2; possibly TRBD1 for D (5 bases). The CDR3 length is 14 residues. Germline V gene data show CDR1 as MNHGY and CDR2 as SAAAGT. Trimming pared 7 bases from V and 3 bases from J, leaving 15 bases between. The CDR3 protein is CASNLAGMDYGYTF. CDR3 nucleotide sequence: TGTGCCAGCAATCTTGCAGGGATGGACTATGGCTACACCTTC.

The chain carries TRBV15 and TRBJ2-1; TRBD2 matches at 15 bases. This CDR3 comprises 17 residues. Losses at the gene ends were 6 bases for V and 5 bases for J; bases not matched to a gene: 8. CDR1 is LNHNV and CDR2 is YYDKDF in the germline V gene (reference sequence). The CDR3 region has the DNA TGTGCCACCAGAAAGGGGACTAGCGGGAGGCGACACAATGAGCAGTTCTTC. It specifies CATRKGTSGRRHNEQFF.

The chain carries TRBV14 and TRBJ2-7; 14 positions match TRBD2. V was clipped by 4 bases and J by 0 bases; unmatched bases: 8. The CDR3 consists of 18 residues. Germline CDR1 and CDR2: SGHDN and FVKESK. The CDR3 loop reads CASSPLTSGREYSYEQYF. In nucleotides, the CDR3 is TGTGCCAGCAGCCCACTGACTAGCGGGAGGGAATACTCCTACGAGCAGTACTTC.